The T cell receptor (beta chain) described here comes from a study of pediatric ulcerative colitis. This CDR3 is 12 amino acids long. Per the germline V gene, CDR1 is MDHEN and CDR2 is SYDVKM. Trimming removed 6 bases at V and 2 bases at J, with 8 bases between. Sequenced by immunoSEQ multiplex PCR; TCRdb stores in-frame clones only, minus some. The sample holds 15,000 or so clones; about 87% are singletons and the top ten take 0.9% to 1%. A few counts support this clone. The TCR comes from a boy aged 10-17 years with moderate ulcerative colitis. The chain combines TRBV28 with TRBJ2-7; no clear D. Sequences were obtained from blood. The CDR3 here is CASRADPYEQYF. The CDR3 DNA sequence: TGTGCCAGCAGGGCGGATCCCTACGAGCAGTACTTC.